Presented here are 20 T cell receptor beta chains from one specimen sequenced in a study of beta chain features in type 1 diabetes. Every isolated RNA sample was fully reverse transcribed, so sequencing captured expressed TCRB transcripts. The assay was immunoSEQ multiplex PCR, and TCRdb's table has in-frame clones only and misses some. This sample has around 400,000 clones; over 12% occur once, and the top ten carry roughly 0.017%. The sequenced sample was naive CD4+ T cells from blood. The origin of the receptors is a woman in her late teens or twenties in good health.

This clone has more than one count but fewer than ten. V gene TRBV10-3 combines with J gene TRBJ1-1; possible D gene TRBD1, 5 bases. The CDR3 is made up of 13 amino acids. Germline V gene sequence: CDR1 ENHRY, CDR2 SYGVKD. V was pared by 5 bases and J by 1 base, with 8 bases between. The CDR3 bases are TGTGCCATCAGTCCCACAGGGAACACTGAAGCTTTCTTT. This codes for CAISPTGNTEAFF.

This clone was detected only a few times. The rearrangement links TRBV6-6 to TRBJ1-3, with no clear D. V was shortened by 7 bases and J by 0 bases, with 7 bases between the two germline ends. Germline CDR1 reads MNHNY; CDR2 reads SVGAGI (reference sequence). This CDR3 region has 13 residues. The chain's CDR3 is CASKTGSGNTIYF. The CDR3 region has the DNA TGTGCCAGCAAGACGGGCTCTGGAAACACCATATATTTT.

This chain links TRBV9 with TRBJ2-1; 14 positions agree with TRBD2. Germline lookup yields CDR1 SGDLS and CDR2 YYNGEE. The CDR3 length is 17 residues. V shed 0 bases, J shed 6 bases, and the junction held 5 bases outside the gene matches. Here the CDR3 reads CASSVETGLAGVNEQFF. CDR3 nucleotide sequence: TGTGCCAGCAGCGTAGAGACGGGACTAGCGGGAGTCAATGAGCAGTTCTTC.

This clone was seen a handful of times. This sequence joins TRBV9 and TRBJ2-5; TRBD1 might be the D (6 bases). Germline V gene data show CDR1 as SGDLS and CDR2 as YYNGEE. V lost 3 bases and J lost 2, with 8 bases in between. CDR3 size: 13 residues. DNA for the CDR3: TGTGCCAGCAGCGGGGGGCCACAAGAGACCCAGTACTTC. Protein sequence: CASSGGPQETQYF.

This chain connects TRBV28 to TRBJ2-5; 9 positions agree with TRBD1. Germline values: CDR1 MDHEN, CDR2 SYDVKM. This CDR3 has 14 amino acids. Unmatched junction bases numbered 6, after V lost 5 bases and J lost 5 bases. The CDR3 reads CASSGQGQGETQYF. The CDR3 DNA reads TGTGCCAGCAGTGGACAGGGGCAGGGTGAGACCCAGTACTTC.

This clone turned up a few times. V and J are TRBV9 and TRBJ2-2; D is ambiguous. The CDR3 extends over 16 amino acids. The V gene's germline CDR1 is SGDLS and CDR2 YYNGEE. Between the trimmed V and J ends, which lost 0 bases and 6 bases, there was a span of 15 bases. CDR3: CASSVGGPSWPGELFF. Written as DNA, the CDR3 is TGTGCCAGCAGCGTAGGTGGTCCCTCCTGGCCCGGGGAGCTGTTTTTT.

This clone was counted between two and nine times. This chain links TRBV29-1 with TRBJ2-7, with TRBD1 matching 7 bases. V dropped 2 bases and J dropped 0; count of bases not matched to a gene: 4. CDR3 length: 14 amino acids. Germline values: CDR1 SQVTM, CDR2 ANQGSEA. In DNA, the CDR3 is TGCAGCGTTGAAAAGACAGGGAACTCCTACGAGCAGTACTTC. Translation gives CSVEKTGNSYEQYF.

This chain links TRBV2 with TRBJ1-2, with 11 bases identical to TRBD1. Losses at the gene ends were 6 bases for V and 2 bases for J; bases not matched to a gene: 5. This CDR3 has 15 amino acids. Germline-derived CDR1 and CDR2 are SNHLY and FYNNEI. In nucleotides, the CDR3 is TGTGCCAGCAGGCCGGACAGGGGGCTAAACTATGGCTACACCTTC. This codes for CASRPDRGLNYGYTF.

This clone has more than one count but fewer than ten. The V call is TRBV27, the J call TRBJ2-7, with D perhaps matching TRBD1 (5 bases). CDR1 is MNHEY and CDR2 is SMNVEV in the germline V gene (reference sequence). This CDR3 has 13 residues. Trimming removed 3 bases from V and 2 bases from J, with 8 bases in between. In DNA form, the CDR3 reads TGTGCCAGCAGTTTCAGGGAACCCTACGAGCAGTACTTC. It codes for CASSFREPYEQYF.

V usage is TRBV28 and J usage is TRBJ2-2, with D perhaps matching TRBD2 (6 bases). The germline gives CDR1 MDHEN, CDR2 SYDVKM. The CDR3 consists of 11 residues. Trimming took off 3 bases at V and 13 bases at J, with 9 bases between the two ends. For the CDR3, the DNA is TGTGCCAGCAGTTTGAGGAGGGGGCTGTTTTTT. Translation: CASSLRRGLFF.

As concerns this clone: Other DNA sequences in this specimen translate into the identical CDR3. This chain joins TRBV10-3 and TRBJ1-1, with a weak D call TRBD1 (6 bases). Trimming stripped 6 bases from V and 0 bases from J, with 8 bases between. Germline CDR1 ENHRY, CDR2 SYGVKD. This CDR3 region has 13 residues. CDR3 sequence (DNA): TGTGCCATCAGACAGGGCCTGAACACTGAAGCTTTCTTT. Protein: CAIRQGLNTEAFF.

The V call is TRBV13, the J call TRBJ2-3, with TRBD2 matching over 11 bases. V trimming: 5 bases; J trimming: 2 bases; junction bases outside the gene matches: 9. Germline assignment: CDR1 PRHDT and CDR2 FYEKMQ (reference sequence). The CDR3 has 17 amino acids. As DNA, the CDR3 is TGTGCCAGCAGCCGACGAGGGACTAGCGGATACACAGATACGCAGTATTTT. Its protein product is CASSRRGTSGYTDTQYF.

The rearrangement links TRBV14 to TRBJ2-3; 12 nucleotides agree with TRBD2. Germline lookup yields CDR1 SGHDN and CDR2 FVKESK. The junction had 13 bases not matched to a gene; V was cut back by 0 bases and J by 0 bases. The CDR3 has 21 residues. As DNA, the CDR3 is TGTGCCAGCAGCCAAGATGGTCCTCTAGCGGGAGGGCCAGTTAGCACAGATACGCAGTATTTT. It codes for CASSQDGPLAGGPVSTDTQYF.

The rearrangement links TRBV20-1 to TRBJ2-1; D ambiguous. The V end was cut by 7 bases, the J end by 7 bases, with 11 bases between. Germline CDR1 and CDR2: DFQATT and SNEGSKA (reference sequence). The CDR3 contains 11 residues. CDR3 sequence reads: CSELSGNEQFF. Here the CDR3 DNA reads TGCAGTGAACTGTCAGGTAATGAGCAGTTCTTC.

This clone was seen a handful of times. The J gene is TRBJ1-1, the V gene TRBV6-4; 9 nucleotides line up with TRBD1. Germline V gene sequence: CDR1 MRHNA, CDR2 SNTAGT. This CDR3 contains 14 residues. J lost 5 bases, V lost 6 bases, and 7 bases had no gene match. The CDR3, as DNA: TGTGCCAGCAGGGCACAGGGGGCTTGGACTGAAGCTTTCTTT. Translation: CASRAQGAWTEAFF.

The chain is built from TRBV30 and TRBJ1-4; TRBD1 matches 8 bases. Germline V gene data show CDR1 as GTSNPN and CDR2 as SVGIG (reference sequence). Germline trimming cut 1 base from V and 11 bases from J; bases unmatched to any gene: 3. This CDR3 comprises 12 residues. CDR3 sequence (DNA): TGTGCCTGGAGTGCGACAGGGGACAAACTGTTTTTT. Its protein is CAWSATGDKLFF. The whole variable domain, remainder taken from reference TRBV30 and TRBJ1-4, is SQTIHQWPATLVQPVGSPLSLECTVEGTSNPNLYWYRQAAGRGLQLLFYSVGIGQISSEVPQNLSASRPQDRQFILSSKKLLLSDSGFYLCAWSATGDKLFFGSGTQLSVL.

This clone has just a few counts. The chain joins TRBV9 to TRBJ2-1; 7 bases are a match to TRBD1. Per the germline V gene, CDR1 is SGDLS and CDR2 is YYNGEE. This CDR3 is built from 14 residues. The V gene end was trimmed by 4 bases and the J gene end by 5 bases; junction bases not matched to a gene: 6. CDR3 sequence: CASSFQGVDNEQFF. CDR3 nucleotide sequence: TGTGCCAGCAGCTTTCAGGGGGTGGACAATGAGCAGTTCTTC.

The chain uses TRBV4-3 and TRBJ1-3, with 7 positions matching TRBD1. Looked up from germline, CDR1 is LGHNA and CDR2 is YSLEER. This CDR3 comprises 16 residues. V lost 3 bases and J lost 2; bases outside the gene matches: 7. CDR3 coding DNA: TGCGCCAGCAGCCAGATTATCGACAGGGCTGGAAACACCATATATTTT. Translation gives CASSQIIDRAGNTIYF.

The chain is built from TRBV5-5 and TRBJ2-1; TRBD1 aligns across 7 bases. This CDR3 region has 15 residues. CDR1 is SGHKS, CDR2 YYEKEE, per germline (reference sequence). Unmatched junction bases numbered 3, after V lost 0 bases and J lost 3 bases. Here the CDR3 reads CASSLGGQRYNEQFF. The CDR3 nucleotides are TGTGCCAGCAGCTTGGGGGGACAGCGCTACAATGAGCAGTTCTTC.

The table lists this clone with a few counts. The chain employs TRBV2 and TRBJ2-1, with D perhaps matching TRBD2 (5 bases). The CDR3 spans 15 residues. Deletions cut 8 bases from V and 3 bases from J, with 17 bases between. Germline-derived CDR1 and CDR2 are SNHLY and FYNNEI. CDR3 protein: CASRPPRDYYNEQFF. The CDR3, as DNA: TGTGCCAGCCGACCGCCCCGGGATTACTACAATGAGCAGTTCTTC.